This T cell receptor beta chain was captured by sequencing in a study of shared clonotypes between healthy human individuals. Study summary: Each donor's CD4 naive and CD4 memory cells filled three plates apiece, CD8 naive two, and CD8 memory one.

As processed by the authors: Filtering differed because ImmunoSEQ produced junction-only sequences that carried no quality scores. Assay: immunoSEQ multiplex PCR; the TCRdb copy retains only in-frame clones and omits some. V and J calls and clone size follow that table, whereas D and trimming were derived from the DNA. The sample yields around 990,000 clones, approximately 75% seen once. The authors divided CD4+ cells into CD45RA+ naive and CD45RA-negative memory subsets. With respect to this clone: One end of the junction fails to match germline, which may point to a read error.

The sequenced sample consisted of memory CD4+ T cells from PBMCs. Subset meaning: CD45RA-negative fraction. The sequence derives from a man in his late teens or twenties in good health. Some clones in this sample may be carry-over from other donors' samples.

The chain's CDR3 is CASSQDRDRGSYERYF. The CDR3 bases are TGCGCCAGCAGCCAAGATAGGGACAGGGGGAGCTACGAGCGGTACTTC. The rearrangement uses TRBV4-1 and TRBJ2-7; 11 bases align to TRBD1. Per the germline V gene, CDR1 is MGHRA and CDR2 is YSYEKL. The CDR3 spans 16 residues.